This T cell receptor (beta chain) came from a study of response to subunit inactivated influenza vaccine. Points from the study as a whole: The authors proposed limited new T cell recruitment per seasonal influenza vaccination.

A single record per CDR3 protein comes from TCRdb applying MiXCR to the RT-PCR reads. Of 650,000 or so distinct CDR3 sequences in the sample, 12% to 15% are singletons; the top ten hold around 7.6%. Germline CDR1 is SGHAT and CDR2 is FQNNGV. V gave up 5 bases and J gave up 4 bases; unmatched junction bases: 10. The CDR3 is 16 amino acids. A few counts support this clonotype. The antigen is not known. The starting material was PBMCs from blood, obtained 14 to 15 days before vaccination. This receptor was identified in a man aged 50 or older who received an inactivated influenza vaccine. This chain joins TRBV11-2 and TRBJ2-2; the match to TRBD1 covers 7 bases. CDR3 in DNA: TGTGCCAGCAGCCTACTCGGGACAGTCCTCACCGGGGAGCTGTTTTTT. It specifies CASSLLGTVLTGELFF.